The 3 T cell receptor beta chains below come from one sample, sequenced in a study of cytomegalovirus exposure and HLA in healthy donors. The PCR made use of 60 Vbeta and 13 Jbeta primers. TCRdb keeps only in-frame clones here, not all; method: immunoSEQ multiplex PCR. In the table there are about 220,000 clones, more than 75% of which are singletons. Sequences were obtained from PBMCs. These receptor sequences come from a man between 40 and 49 years old in good health and CMV-seropositive.

The chain is built from TRBV12-5 and TRBJ1-5; the D gene is possibly TRBD1 (5 bases). This CDR3 is built from 16 residues. V was trimmed by 1 base and J by 0 bases, leaving 10 bases between them. CDR1 is LGHNT and CDR2 is FRNRAP in the germline V gene. The CDR3 DNA follows: TGTGCTAGTGGTTTGGACAGGTTGAATAGCAATCAGCCCCAGCATTTT. It translates to CASGLDRLNSNQPQHF.

The chain recombines TRBV5-1 with TRBJ2-7; a possible D gene is TRBD2 (5 bases). Germline V gives CDR1 SGHRS, CDR2 YFSETQ. The CDR3 covers 12 residues. Trimming stripped 3 bases from V and 6 bases from J, with 10 bases between. The CDR3 here is CASSSSGSEQYF. CDR3 DNA: TGCGCCAGCAGCTCTTCGGGGAGCGAGCAGTACTTC.

The chain is built from TRBV7-2 and TRBJ2-5, with 10 bases fitting TRBD2. Trimming took 3 bases from V and 4 from J; bases not matched to a gene: 8. The CDR3 extends over 16 amino acids. Germline V gives CDR1 SGHTA, CDR2 FQGNSA. The CDR3 sequence is CASSFPGLAGVETQYF. CDR3 nucleotides: TGTGCCAGCAGCTTTCCAGGGCTAGCGGGAGTAGAGACCCAGTACTTC.